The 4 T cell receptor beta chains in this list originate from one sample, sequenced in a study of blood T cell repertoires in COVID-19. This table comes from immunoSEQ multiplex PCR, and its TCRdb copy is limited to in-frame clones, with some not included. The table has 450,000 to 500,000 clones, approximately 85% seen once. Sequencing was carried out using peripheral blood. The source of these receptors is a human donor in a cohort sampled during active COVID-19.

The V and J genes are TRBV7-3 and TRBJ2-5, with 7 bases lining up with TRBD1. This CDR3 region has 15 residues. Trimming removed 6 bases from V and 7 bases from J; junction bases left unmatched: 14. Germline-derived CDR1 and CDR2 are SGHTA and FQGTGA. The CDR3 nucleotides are TGTGCCAGCAGTTCTACTCCGGGACCAGGGGGGACCCAGTACTTC. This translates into CASSSTPGPGGTQYF.

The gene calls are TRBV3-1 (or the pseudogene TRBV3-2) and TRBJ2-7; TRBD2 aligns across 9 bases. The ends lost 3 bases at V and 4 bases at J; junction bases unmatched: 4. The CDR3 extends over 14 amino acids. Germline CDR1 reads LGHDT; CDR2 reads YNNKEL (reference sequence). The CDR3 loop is CASSHAGGPYEQYF. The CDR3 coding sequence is TGTGCCAGCAGCCATGCGGGAGGGCCGTACGAGCAGTACTTC.

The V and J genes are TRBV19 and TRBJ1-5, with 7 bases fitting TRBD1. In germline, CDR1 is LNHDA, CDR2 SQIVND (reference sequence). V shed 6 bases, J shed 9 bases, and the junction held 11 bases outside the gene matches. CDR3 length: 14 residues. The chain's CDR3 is CASRAYRGPWPQHF. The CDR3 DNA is TGTGCCAGTAGGGCTTACAGGGGCCCTTGGCCCCAGCATTTT. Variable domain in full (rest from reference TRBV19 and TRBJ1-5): DGGITQSPKYLFRKEGQNVTLSCEQNLNHDAMYWYRQDPGQGLRLIYYSQIVNDFQKGDIAEGYSVSREKKESFPLTVTSAQKNPTAFYLCASRAYRGPWPQHFGDGTRLSIL.

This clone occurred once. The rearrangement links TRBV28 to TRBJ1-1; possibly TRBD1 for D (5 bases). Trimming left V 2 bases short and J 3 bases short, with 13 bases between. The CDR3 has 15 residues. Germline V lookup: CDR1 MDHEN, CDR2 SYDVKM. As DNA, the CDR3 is TGTGCCAGCAGTTTAGGTGGGGCGAGAGACACTGAAGCTTTCTTT. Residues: CASSLGGARDTEAFF.